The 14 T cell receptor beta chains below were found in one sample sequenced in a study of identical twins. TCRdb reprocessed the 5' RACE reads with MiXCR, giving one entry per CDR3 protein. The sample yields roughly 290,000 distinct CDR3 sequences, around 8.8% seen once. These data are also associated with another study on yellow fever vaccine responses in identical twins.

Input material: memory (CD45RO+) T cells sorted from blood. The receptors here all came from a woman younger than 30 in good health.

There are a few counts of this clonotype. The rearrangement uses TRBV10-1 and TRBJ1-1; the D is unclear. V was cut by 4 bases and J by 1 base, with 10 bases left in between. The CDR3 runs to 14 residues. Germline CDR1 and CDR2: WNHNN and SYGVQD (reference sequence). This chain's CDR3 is CASSVTATNTEAFF. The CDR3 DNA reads TGCGCCAGCAGTGTCACGGCCACGAACACTGAAGCTTTCTTT.

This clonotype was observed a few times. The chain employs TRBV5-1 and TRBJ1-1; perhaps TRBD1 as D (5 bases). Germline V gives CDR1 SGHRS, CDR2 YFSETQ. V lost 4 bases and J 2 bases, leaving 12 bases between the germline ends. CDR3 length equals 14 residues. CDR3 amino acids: CASSPGRPNTEAFF. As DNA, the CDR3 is TGCGCCAGCAGCCCGGGACGGCCTAACACTGAAGCTTTCTTT. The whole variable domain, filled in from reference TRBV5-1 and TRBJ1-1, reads KAGVTQTPRYLIKTRGQQVTLSCSPISGHRSVSWYQQTPGQGLQFLFEYFSETQRNKGNFPGRFSGRQFSNSRSEMNVSTLELGDSALYLCASSPGRPNTEAFFGQGTRLTVV.

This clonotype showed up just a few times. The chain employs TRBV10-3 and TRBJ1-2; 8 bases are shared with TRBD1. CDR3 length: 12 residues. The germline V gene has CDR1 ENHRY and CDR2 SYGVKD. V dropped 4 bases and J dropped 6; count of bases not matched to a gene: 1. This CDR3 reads CAISGTGHGYTF. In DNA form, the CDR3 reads TGTGCCATCAGTGGGACAGGGCATGGCTACACCTTC.

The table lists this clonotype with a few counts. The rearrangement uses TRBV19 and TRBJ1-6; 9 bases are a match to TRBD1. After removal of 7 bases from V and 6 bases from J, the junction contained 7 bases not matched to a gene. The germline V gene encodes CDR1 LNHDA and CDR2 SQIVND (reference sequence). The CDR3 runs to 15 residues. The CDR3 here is CASTGQGQSNSPLHF. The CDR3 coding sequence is TGTGCCAGTACCGGACAGGGGCAGAGTAATTCACCCCTCCACTTT.

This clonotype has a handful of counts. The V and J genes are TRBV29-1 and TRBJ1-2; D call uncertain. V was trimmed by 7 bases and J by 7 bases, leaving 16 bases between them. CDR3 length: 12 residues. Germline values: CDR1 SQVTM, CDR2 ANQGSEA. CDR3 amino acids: CSAGSNQVGYTF. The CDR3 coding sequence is TGCAGCGCCGGGTCCAACCAGGTTGGCTACACCTTC.

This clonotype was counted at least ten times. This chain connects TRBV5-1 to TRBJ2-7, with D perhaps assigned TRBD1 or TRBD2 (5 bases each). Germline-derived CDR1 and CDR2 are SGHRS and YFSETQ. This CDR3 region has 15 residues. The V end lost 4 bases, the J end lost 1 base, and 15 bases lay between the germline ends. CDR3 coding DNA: TGCGCCAGCAGCGAAGGTGGGACGCCTTCCTACGAGCAGTACTTC. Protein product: CASSEGGTPSYEQYF.

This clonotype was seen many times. For the CDR3, the DNA is TGCAGTGCTCCCCTCACCGCTAGCGGGAGGTCCTACGAGCAGTACTTC. It encodes CSAPLTASGRSYEQYF. The V call is TRBV20-1, the J call TRBJ2-7, with 11 nucleotides matching TRBD2. The CDR3 is 16 residues long. CDR1 and CDR2 (germline): DFQATT, SNEGSKA (reference sequence). J gave up 1 base and V 5 bases, and 10 bases lay outside the gene matches.

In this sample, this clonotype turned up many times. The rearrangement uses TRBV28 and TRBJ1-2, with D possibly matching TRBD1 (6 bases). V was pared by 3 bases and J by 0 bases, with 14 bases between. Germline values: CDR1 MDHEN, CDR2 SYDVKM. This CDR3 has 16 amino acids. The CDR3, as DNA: TGTGCCAGCAGTTTCGGGGGCAGCCGTGCTAACTATGGCTACACCTTC. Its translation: CASSFGGSRANYGYTF.

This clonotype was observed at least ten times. The CDR3: CASSYESNTEAFF. DNA of the CDR3: TGTGCCAGCAGTTACGAATCGAACACTGAAGCTTTCTTT. This chain uses TRBV6-2 or TRBV6-3 with TRBJ1-1; D is ambiguous. V was pared by 2 bases and J by 1 base, with 5 bases between. The germline V gene encodes CDR1 MNHEY and CDR2 SVGEGT. This CDR3 has 13 residues.

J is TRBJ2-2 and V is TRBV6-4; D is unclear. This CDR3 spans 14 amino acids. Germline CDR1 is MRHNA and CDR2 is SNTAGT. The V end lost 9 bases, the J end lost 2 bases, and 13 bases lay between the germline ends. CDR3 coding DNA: TGTGCCAGTCAACCCGAATCCAACACCGGGGAGCTGTTTTTT. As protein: CASQPESNTGELFF.

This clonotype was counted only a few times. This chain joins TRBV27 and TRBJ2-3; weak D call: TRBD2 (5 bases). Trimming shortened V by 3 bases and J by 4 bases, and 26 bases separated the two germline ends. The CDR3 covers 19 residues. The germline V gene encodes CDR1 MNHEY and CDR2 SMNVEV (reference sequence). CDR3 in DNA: TGTGCCAGCAGTTTTAGCCCAAGGGTGAAGGGCCCCGGGGCAGATACGCAGTATTTT. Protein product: CASSFSPRVKGPGADTQYF.

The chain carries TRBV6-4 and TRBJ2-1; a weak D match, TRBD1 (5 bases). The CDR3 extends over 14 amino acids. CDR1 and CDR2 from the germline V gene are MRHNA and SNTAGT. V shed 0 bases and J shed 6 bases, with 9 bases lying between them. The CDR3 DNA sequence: TGTGCCAGCAGTGACTCGATAGGGGCCAATGAGCAGTTCTTC. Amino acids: CASSDSIGANEQFF.

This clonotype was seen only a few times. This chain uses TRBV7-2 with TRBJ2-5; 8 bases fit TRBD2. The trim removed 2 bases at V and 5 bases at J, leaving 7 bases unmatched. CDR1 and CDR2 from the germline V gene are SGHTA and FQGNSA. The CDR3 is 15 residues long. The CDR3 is CASSLSGSITETQYF. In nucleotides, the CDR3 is TGTGCCAGCAGCTTAAGCGGGAGTATAACGGAGACCCAGTACTTC. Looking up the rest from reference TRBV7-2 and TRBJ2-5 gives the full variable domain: GAGVSQSPSNKVTEKGKDVELRCDPISGHTALYWYRQSLGQGLEFLIYFQGNSAPDKSGLPSDRFSAERTGGSVSTLTIQRTQQEDSAVYLCASSLSGSITETQYFGPGTRLLVL.

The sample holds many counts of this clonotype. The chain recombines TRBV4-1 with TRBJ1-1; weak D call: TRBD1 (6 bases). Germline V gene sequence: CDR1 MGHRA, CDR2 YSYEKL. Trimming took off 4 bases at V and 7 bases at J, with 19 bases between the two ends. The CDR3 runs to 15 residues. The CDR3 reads CASSPKRTGTIEAFF. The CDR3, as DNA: TGCGCCAGCAGCCCAAAACGAACAGGGACGATTGAAGCTTTCTTT.